Sequencing of this T cell receptor beta chain was carried out in a study of T-cell reconstitution after alpha-beta-depleted transplantation in children. Unique molecular identifiers were incorporated when the TCRbeta library was constructed. MiXCR, run by TCRdb on the PCR reads, gives a single entry per CDR3 protein. The repertoire holds about a million distinct CDR3 sequences, with around 30% as singletons. The length of the CDR3 is 14 residues. V was clipped by 6 bases and J by 6 bases; unmatched bases: 5. The sequence was obtained from a boy under two years old who had a stem cell transplant for SCID, so the T cells may come from the graft donor. This material consisted of PBMCs, mostly from graft donor cells, taken 360 days after TCRalphabeta/CD19-depleted stem cell transplant. This chain connects TRBV12-3 or TRBV12-4 to TRBJ2-1, with 10 bases that match TRBD2. Here the CDR3 reads CASREGLATNEQFF. CDR3 in DNA: TGTGCCAGCAGGGAGGGACTAGCGACCAATGAGCAGTTCTTC.